This T cell receptor beta chain was sequenced for a study of blood T cell repertoires in COVID-19. Only in-frame clones appear in the TCRdb table, and some are missing; sequencing was by immunoSEQ multiplex PCR. Here the sample spans about 160,000 clones, roughly 89% being singletons. Germline CDR1 and CDR2: SGHDN and FVKESK. The V and J ends lost 0 bases and 10 bases respectively, with 15 bases between them. This CDR3 has 15 amino acids. The V call is TRBV14, the J call TRBJ1-4; a possible D gene is TRBD1 (5 bases). This receptor was obtained from a woman in her 70s with COVID-19, enrolled during active disease. The sample consisted of peripheral blood. The CDR3 nucleotides read TGTGCCAGCAGCCAAGAGGCGGGACGCGGGGTAAAACTGTTTTTT. Translation: CASSQEAGRGVKLFF.